The present T cell receptor (beta chain) was sequenced within a study of STAT5B mutations in CD4+ large granular lymphocyte leukemia. Germline CDR1 is WSHSY and CDR2 is SAAADI. J was trimmed by 4 bases and V by 6 bases; bases with no gene match: 4. The CDR3 is 13 residues long. TCRdb's copy holds only in-frame clones and misses some; the assay was immunoSEQ multiplex PCR. This sample yields approximately 28,000 clones, of which less than 90% are seen a single time; about 0.41% belongs to the top ten. The V gene is TRBV10-2, the J gene TRBJ2-7; 9 nucleotides match TRBD2. This TCR was sampled from a human donor in good health. Source material: CD4+ T cells from blood buffy coats. CDR3: CASSRTSEYEQYF. Here the CDR3 DNA reads TGCGCCAGCAGCCGGACTAGCGAATACGAGCAGTACTTC.